A single sample is the source of the 32 T cell receptor beta chains below, sequenced in a study of blood T cell repertoires in COVID-19. Sequencing used immunoSEQ multiplex PCR; TCRdb keeps in-frame clones, though not all of them. The sample has around 250,000 clones; around 87% are singletons. The sample taken for sequencing was peripheral blood. The receptors derive from a woman in her 70s with active or convalescent COVID-19.

The chain is built from TRBV5-4 and TRBJ1-2; D is perhaps TRBD1 (6 bases). The V gene's germline CDR1 is SGHNT and CDR2 YYREEE (reference sequence). Trimming pared 2 bases from V and 8 bases from J, leaving 19 bases between. The CDR3 is 15 amino acids. The CDR3 protein is CASSLFHREGRGYTF. The CDR3 region has the DNA TGTGCCAGCAGCTTATTCCACAGGGAGGGGAGAGGCTACACCTTC.

There are a few counts of this clone. The CDR3 loop reads CASSLIHGQGEGYTF. DNA of the CDR3: TGCGCCAGCAGCTTGATCCACGGACAGGGGGAGGGCTACACCTTC. The chain couples TRBV5-1 to TRBJ1-2; 10 bases are shared with TRBD1. V lost 1 base, J lost 8 bases, and 8 bases stayed unmatched. This CDR3 is 15 amino acids long. Germline V gives CDR1 SGHRS, CDR2 YFSETQ.

V gene TRBV7-2 combines with J gene TRBJ1-2; D might be TRBD1 (6 bases). Trimming removed 5 bases at V and 4 bases at J, with 17 bases between. The CDR3 covers 15 residues. Germline V gene data show CDR1 as SGHTA and CDR2 as FQGNSA. The CDR3 sequence: CASSTQGTATYGYTF. The CDR3, as DNA: TGTGCCAGCAGCACCCAGGGGACCGCTACCTATGGCTACACCTTC. Drawing the rest from reference TRBV7-2 and TRBJ1-2, the complete variable domain is GAGVSQSPSNKVTEKGKDVELRCDPISGHTALYWYRQSLGQGLEFLIYFQGNSAPDKSGLPSDRFSAERTGGSVSTLTIQRTQQEDSAVYLCASSTQGTATYGYTFGSGTRLTVV.

The chain employs TRBV7-8 and TRBJ1-1, with D possibly TRBD1 on 5 matching bases. The CDR3 has 14 residues. V was clipped by 3 bases and J by 5 bases, with 13 bases between them. The germline gives CDR1 SGHVS, CDR2 FQNEAQ. The CDR3 DNA is TGTGCCAGCAGCTTCAATAGGGGTGGAACTGAAGCTTTCTTT. Translating gives CASSFNRGGTEAFF.

The V gene is TRBV4-3, the J gene TRBJ1-2; D is unresolved. This CDR3 has 14 amino acids. The germline CDR1 and CDR2 sequences are LGHNA and YSLEER. V was trimmed by 2 bases and J by 4 bases, leaving 11 bases between them. For the CDR3, the DNA is TGCGCCAGCAGCCAATGGAGGACGGGCTATGGCTACACCTTC. This translates into CASSQWRTGYGYTF.

This clone appeared a few times. Other DNA sequences in the same sample also yield this CDR3. J is TRBJ1-1 and V is TRBV6-5; no definite D call. CDR1 MNHEY and CDR2 SVGAGI come from the germline V gene. V lost 6 bases and J 2 bases, leaving 10 bases between the germline ends. The CDR3 consists of 13 residues. As DNA, the CDR3 is TGTGCCAGCAGGGAGACCGCTAACACTGAAGCTTTCTTT. It specifies CASRETANTEAFF.

The chain is built from TRBV7-2 and TRBJ1-3; no clear D. V was trimmed by 4 bases and J by 2 bases, leaving 9 bases between them. The length of the CDR3 is 14 residues. Germline CDR1 is SGHTA and CDR2 is FQGNSA. Written as DNA, the CDR3 is TGTGCCAGCAGCTCACCGGGGACTGGAAACACCATATATTTT. Its protein is CASSSPGTGNTIYF.

V and J are TRBV27 and TRBJ1-1; D perhaps matches TRBD1 (6 bases). In germline, CDR1 is MNHEY, CDR2 SMNVEV (reference sequence). The V and J ends lost 5 bases and 11 bases respectively, with 21 bases between them. The CDR3 totals 14 residues. CDR3 nucleotides: TGTGCCAGCAGTCCATACTCCCTAGGGGGGGTGGCTTTCTTT. Its protein is CASSPYSLGGVAFF.

This rearrangement joins TRBV4-2 to TRBJ2-7; D perhaps matches TRBD1 (6 bases). The CDR3 is 16 residues long. In germline, CDR1 is LGHNA, CDR2 YNFKEQ. The V gene lost 1 base and the J gene lost 5 bases, with 18 bases spanning the gap. The CDR3 here is CASSQVRTAAPNEQYF. The CDR3 region has the DNA TGTGCCAGCAGCCAAGTCCGGACAGCGGCTCCTAACGAGCAGTACTTC.

The V gene is TRBV27, the J gene TRBJ2-7; 8 bases are shared with TRBD2. Germline-derived CDR1 and CDR2 are MNHEY and SMNVEV (reference sequence). This CDR3 comprises 17 residues. V lost 0 bases to trimming and J lost 2 bases; unmatched junction nucleotides: 9. The DNA for the CDR3 is TGTGCCAGCAGTTTATCGCCTTCGGGAGGGGTGACCTACGAGCAGTACTTC. Protein product: CASSLSPSGGVTYEQYF.

The chain is built from TRBV11-2 and TRBJ1-6; possibly TRBD1 for D (5 bases). Germline V gives CDR1 SGHAT, CDR2 FQNNGV. The CDR3 has 15 residues. The V end was cut by 5 bases, the J end by 10 bases, with 18 bases between. CDR3 in amino acids: CASSPLDTVGSPLHF. CDR3 in DNA: TGTGCCAGCAGCCCCCTGGACACTGTGGGATCACCCCTCCACTTT.

This sequence joins TRBV11-2 and TRBJ2-5; possible D gene TRBD2, 5 bases. The germline V gene has CDR1 SGHAT and CDR2 FQNNGV. The V end was cut by 4 bases, the J end by 2 bases, with 17 bases between. The CDR3 is 16 amino acids. CDR3 DNA sequence: TGTGCCAGCAGCTCTATCGCCTCACGGGGACAAGAGACCCAGTACTTC. It specifies CASSSIASRGQETQYF.

This clone appeared a few times. The chain carries TRBV6-4 and TRBJ1-6; D might be TRBD1 (6 bases). Germline CDR1 MRHNA, CDR2 SNTAGT. V lost 4 bases and J lost 16, with 17 bases in between. The CDR3 covers 13 residues. In nucleotides, the CDR3 is TGTGCCAGCAGTGCTCAGGGAAGGGGGACACTCCACTTT. Amino acids: CASSAQGRGTLHF.

In its sample, this clone was seen once. The chain links TRBV3-1 (or the pseudogene TRBV3-2) to TRBJ1-1; 8 positions match TRBD1. Trimming removed 1 base from V and 8 bases from J; junction bases left unmatched: 0. Germline CDR1 is LGHDT and CDR2 is YNNKEL (reference sequence). This CDR3 spans 12 amino acids. Here the CDR3 reads CASSQGTGEAFF. CDR3 DNA: TGTGCCAGCAGCCAAGGGACAGGGGAAGCTTTCTTT.

V gene TRBV11-2 combines with J gene TRBJ1-6; 8 bases are shared with TRBD1. The CDR3 is 16 residues long. J lost 7 bases, V lost 5 bases, and 10 bases had no gene match. In germline, CDR1 is SGHAT, CDR2 FQNNGV. CDR3 in DNA: TGTGCCAGCAGCCAAAGGTCAGGGGGCGGAAATTCACCCCTCCACTTT. Encoded protein: CASSQRSGGGNSPLHF.

The V call is TRBV10-2, the J call TRBJ1-4; D may be TRBD1 (5 bases). The CDR3 has 14 amino acids. Deletions cut 6 bases from V and 10 bases from J, with 18 bases between. Germline CDR1 WSHSY, CDR2 SAAADI. This chain's CDR3 is CASREPPVGGKLFF. For the CDR3, the DNA is TGCGCCAGCAGGGAACCACCGGTGGGGGGAAAACTGTTTTTT.

This chain connects TRBV4-3 to TRBJ2-3; a possible D gene is TRBD1 (5 bases). V was cut by 5 bases and J by 4 bases, with 13 bases left in between. The CDR3 loop spans 14 amino acids. Germline V gene data show CDR1 as LGHNA and CDR2 as YSLEER. The CDR3 nucleotides read TGCGCCAGCAGCGGCAGGGTGCCCCCAGATACGCAGTATTTT. Translating gives CASSGRVPPDTQYF.

The rearrangement links TRBV3-1 (or the pseudogene TRBV3-2) to TRBJ1-6; no firm D call. The CDR3 totals 13 residues. Germline-derived CDR1 and CDR2 are LGHDT and YNNKEL (reference sequence). The germline V and J ends were trimmed by 1 base and 8 bases, with 6 bases remaining between them. The CDR3: CASSQVPDSPLHF. DNA for the CDR3: TGTGCCAGCAGCCAAGTCCCTGATTCACCCCTCCACTTT.

The rearrangement uses TRBV20-1 and TRBJ1-1; no firm D call. Deletions cut 6 bases from V and 6 bases from J, with 8 bases between. The CDR3 is made up of 10 amino acids. Germline V CDR1 and CDR2: DFQATT, SNEGSKA (reference sequence). The CDR3 DNA follows: TGCAGTGCGGAGACGCCTGAAGCTTTCTTT. It encodes CSAETPEAFF.

This chain uses TRBV7-9 with TRBJ2-7; a weak D match, TRBD2 (5 bases). The CDR3 contains 11 residues. Germline assignment: CDR1 SEHNR and CDR2 FQNEAQ (reference sequence). V was trimmed by 4 bases and J by 7 bases, leaving 8 bases between them. CDR3: CASSSRGEQYF. Here the CDR3 DNA reads TGTGCCAGCAGCTCCCGGGGTGAGCAGTACTTC.

The rearrangement uses TRBV6-1 and TRBJ1-3; no firm D call. Looked up from germline, CDR1 is MNHNS and CDR2 is SASEGT. This CDR3 region has 13 residues. Trimming shortened V by 9 bases and J by 0 bases, and 9 bases separated the two germline ends. The chain's CDR3 is CASCLFSGNTIYF. CDR3 bases: TGTGCCAGTTGTCTTTTCTCTGGAAACACCATATATTTT.

The genes are TRBV3-1 (or the pseudogene TRBV3-2) and TRBJ2-3; perhaps TRBD2 as D (5 bases). Per the germline V gene, CDR1 is LGHDT and CDR2 is YNNKEL (reference sequence). The CDR3 length is 14 residues. Between the trimmed V and J ends, which lost 0 bases and 4 bases, there was a span of 8 bases. The chain's CDR3 is CASSQEGGPDTQYF. The CDR3 region has the DNA TGTGCCAGCAGCCAAGAGGGCGGGCCAGATACGCAGTATTTT.

This chain joins TRBV7-9 and TRBJ1-2; 7 bases line up with TRBD1. The CDR3 runs 15 residues. CDR1 and CDR2 (germline): SEHNR, FQNEAQ (reference sequence). V lost 0 bases and J lost 4; bases outside the gene matches: 5. The CDR3 coding sequence is TGTGCCAGCAGCTTAGCTGCAGGGGGATCCTATGGCTACACCTTC. Translated, it gives CASSLAAGGSYGYTF.

This sequence joins TRBV7-2 and TRBJ1-5, with 7 bases fitting TRBD1. The CDR3 is made up of 13 amino acids. Per the germline V gene, CDR1 is SGHTA and CDR2 is FQGNSA. After removal of 6 bases from V and 3 bases from J, the junction contained 2 bases not matched to a gene. The CDR3 region has the DNA TGTGCCAGCAGTGACAGGGCCAATCAGCCCCAGCATTTT. As protein: CASSDRANQPQHF.

This rearrangement joins TRBV6-2 or TRBV6-3 to TRBJ1-2; no firm D call. This CDR3 contains 13 residues. Between the trimmed V and J ends, which lost 0 bases and 6 bases, there was a span of 8 bases. Germline loops: CDR1 MNHEY, CDR2 SVGEGT. This chain's CDR3 is CASSYSTMDGYTF. The CDR3 DNA reads as TGTGCCAGCAGTTACTCGACAATGGATGGCTACACCTTC.

The chain combines TRBV19 with TRBJ1-5; perhaps TRBD1 as D (5 bases). Germline CDR1 is LNHDA and CDR2 is SQIVND (reference sequence). Trimming took off 7 bases at V and 5 bases at J, with 12 bases between the two ends. This CDR3 spans 13 amino acids. CDR3 sequence: CASKEGGDQPQHF. The CDR3 DNA is TGTGCCAGTAAAGAAGGAGGGGATCAGCCCCAGCATTTT.

This sequence joins TRBV25-1 and TRBJ1-6; D gene ambiguous. The CDR3 consists of 14 residues. Looked up from germline, CDR1 is MGHDK and CDR2 is SYGVNS. V was trimmed by 4 bases and J by 11 bases, leaving 15 bases between them. DNA for the CDR3: TGTGCCAGCAGTGGTGGAGGGAAAATAGCACCCCTCCACTTT. Protein: CASSGGGKIAPLHF.

The chain has TRBV6-5 and TRBJ1-5; D is uncertain. Germline V gene sequence: CDR1 MNHEY, CDR2 SVGAGI. Deletions cut 6 bases from V and 0 bases from J, with 12 bases between. This CDR3 has 15 residues. CDR3 loop: CASSPLRDSNQPQHF. In nucleotides, the CDR3 is TGTGCCAGCAGCCCCCTAAGAGATAGCAATCAGCCCCAGCATTTT.

This clone was seen more than once but under ten times. This sample includes further DNA sequences coding for the same CDR3. This chain uses TRBV6-5 with TRBJ1-1; possibly TRBD1 for D (5 bases). The germline V and J ends were trimmed by 6 bases and 4 bases, with 12 bases remaining between them. CDR3 size: 13 residues. The germline CDR1 and CDR2 sequences are MNHEY and SVGAGI. The CDR3, as DNA: TGTGCCAGCAGCCCGCCGGGGGGCACTGAAGCTTTCTTT. Residues: CASSPPGGTEAFF.

The chain is built from TRBV27 and TRBJ1-5; a weak D match, TRBD1 (6 bases). CDR1 is MNHEY, CDR2 SMNVEV, per germline (reference sequence). Deletions cut 8 bases from V and 1 base from J, with 21 bases between. The CDR3 runs to 17 residues. Written as DNA, the CDR3 is TGTGCCAGCCGGAGGACAGCCAGTTTTTTAAGCAATCAGCCCCAGCATTTT. This codes for CASRRTASFLSNQPQHF.

The chain links TRBV6-5 to TRBJ1-3; tentatively, D is TRBD1 (6 bases). Germline-derived CDR1 and CDR2 are MNHEY and SVGAGI. This CDR3 region has 15 residues. V was cut by 6 bases and J by 1 base, with 13 bases left in between. In DNA form, the CDR3 reads TGTGCCAGCAGCCGACAGGACCGTTCTGGAAACACCATATATTTT. Its translation: CASSRQDRSGNTIYF.

The chain is built from TRBV6-2 or TRBV6-3 and TRBJ2-7; 7 nucleotides line up with TRBD1. The CDR3 contains 13 residues. Trimming at V came to 3 bases and at J to 7 bases, leaving 6 bases not matched to a gene. The germline CDR1 and CDR2 sequences are MNHEY and SVGEGT. This chain's CDR3 is CASSYKGAREQYF. In DNA form, the CDR3 reads TGTGCCAGCAGTTATAAGGGGGCGCGGGAGCAGTACTTC.